A single sample gave rise to the 22 T cell receptor beta chains below, sequenced in a study of early T cells in non-severe SARS-CoV-2 infection. Using its own MiXCR run on the 5' RACE reads, TCRdb lists one record per CDR3 protein. The repertoire holds about 80,000 distinct CDR3 sequences, with about 16% as singletons. Specimen: whole blood. The receptors originated from an adult who was a healthcare worker with PCR-confirmed SARS-CoV-2 infection or an uninfected control (not recorded which).

There are a few counts of this clonotype. The J gene is TRBJ2-7, the V gene TRBV12-3 or TRBV12-4; no definite D call. V lost 1 base to trimming and J lost 4 bases, with 11 bases between them. The CDR3 is made up of 14 amino acids. In DNA form, the CDR3 reads TGTGCCAGCAGTTTAGGGTCCAGGCGATACGAGCAGTACTTC. Its translation: CASSLGSRRYEQYF.

V is TRBV7-8 and J is TRBJ2-5, with 7 bases matching TRBD1. From germline, CDR1 is SGHVS and CDR2 FQNEAQ. V shed 2 bases and J 1 base; nucleotides not matched to a gene: 1. The CDR3 extends over 14 amino acids. CDR3 in DNA: TGTGCCAGCAGCTTAAGGGGGCTCCAAGAGACCCAGTACTTC. Its translation: CASSLRGLQETQYF.

The gene calls are TRBV28 and TRBJ1-4; tentatively, D is TRBD1 (6 bases). CDR1 and CDR2 (germline): MDHEN, SYDVKM. Between the trimmed V and J ends, which lost 4 bases and 3 bases, there was a span of 12 bases. The CDR3 length is 15 residues. CDR3 protein: CASSSGGSANEKLFF. For the CDR3, the DNA is TGTGCCAGCAGTTCCGGGGGCTCGGCTAATGAAAAACTGTTTTTT.

CDR3 nucleotide sequence: TGTGCCAGCAGGCGGGGGGGCACAGATACGCAGTATTTT. This codes for CASRRGGTDTQYF. The chain couples TRBV6-5 to TRBJ2-3, with 8 bases aligning to TRBD2. V lost 6 bases, J lost 1 base, and 0 bases stayed unmatched. CDR1 and CDR2 (germline): MNHEY, SVGAGI. The CDR3 totals 13 residues.

This clonotype is labeled medium-sized (0.01 to 0.1%). The rearrangement links TRBV29-1 to TRBJ1-2; 7 bases match TRBD1. V was clipped by 6 bases and J by 3 bases; unmatched bases: 13. The CDR3 extends over 15 amino acids. Per germline, CDR1 SQVTM and CDR2 ANQGSEA. The DNA for the CDR3 is TGCAGCGTCCCCGGCGGGGACAGCCAAGACTATGGCTACACCTTC. Translation gives CSVPGGDSQDYGYTF.

The V call is TRBV6-5, the J call TRBJ1-2; 7 nucleotides agree with TRBD1. After removal of 5 bases from V and 4 bases from J, the junction contained 4 bases not matched to a gene. The CDR3 is 13 amino acids. CDR1 and CDR2 (germline): MNHEY, SVGAGI. CDR3 amino acids: CASSRGQPYGYTF. The CDR3 bases are TGTGCCAGCAGTCGGGGACAGCCCTATGGCTACACCTTC.

Many counts were recorded for this clonotype. The V and J genes are TRBV29-1 and TRBJ2-7; 8 bases align to TRBD2. This CDR3 spans 14 amino acids. Trimming took 4 bases from V and 10 from J; bases not matched to a gene: 15. CDR1 is SQVTM and CDR2 is ANQGSEA in the germline V gene. CDR3 DNA sequence: TGCAGCGTTGGCTTATCGGTCGGACTAGCTCCTCAGTACTTC. Translated: CSVGLSVGLAPQYF.

This clonotype turned up a few times. The CDR3 loop reads CATSGPGTSGEETQYF. The DNA of the CDR3 is TGTGCCACCAGCGGTCCCGGGACTAGCGGGGAAGAGACCCAGTACTTC. The chain uses TRBV15 and TRBJ2-5; 13 bases fit TRBD2. CDR3 size: 16 residues. V shed 5 bases, J shed 3 bases, and the junction held 6 bases outside the gene matches. Germline lookup yields CDR1 LNHNV and CDR2 YYDKDF (reference sequence).

The chain couples TRBV29-1 to TRBJ2-4; D uncertain. This CDR3 region has 13 residues. V was cut by 2 bases and J by 8 bases, with 13 bases left in between. The germline CDR1 and CDR2 sequences are SQVTM and ANQGSEA. The CDR3 reads CSVEPVAGDIQYF. The CDR3 nucleotides are TGCAGCGTTGAACCGGTGGCAGGAGACATTCAGTACTTC.

The J gene is TRBJ2-1, the V gene TRBV3-1, with 11 bases matching TRBD1. The germline CDR1 and CDR2 sequences are LGHDT and YNNKEL (reference sequence). The CDR3 has 16 amino acids. With 6 bases clipped from V and 1 base from J, the junction kept 5 bases outside the gene matches. The CDR3 DNA is TGTGCCAGCAGTCAGGGGGACAGGGGGTCCTACAATGAGCAGTTCTTC. Its translation is CASSQGDRGSYNEQFF.

This clonotype was counted only a few times. CDR3 coding DNA: TGCGCCAGCAGCGCGACCCCGGACAGGGGGTCTGGGGAGCTGTTTTTT. Translation gives CASSATPDRGSGELFF. The V call is TRBV5-1, the J call TRBJ2-2; 10 bases align to TRBD1. The trim removed 4 bases at V and 8 bases at J, leaving 11 bases unmatched. The germline V gene encodes CDR1 SGHRS and CDR2 YFSETQ. The CDR3 runs 16 residues.

This clonotype has a single count. V is TRBV30 and J is TRBJ2-7, with TRBD2 matching over 7 bases. The V gene end was trimmed by 5 bases and the J gene end by 2 bases; junction bases not matched to a gene: 6. Per germline, CDR1 GTSNPN and CDR2 SVGIG (reference sequence). The CDR3 sequence is 13 residues long. The DNA for the CDR3 is TGTGCCTGGGGACTAGACATTGCCTACGAGCAGTACTTC. Its translation: CAWGLDIAYEQYF. Looking up the rest from reference TRBV30 and TRBJ2-7 gives the full variable domain: SQTIHQWPATLVQPVGSPLSLECTVEGTSNPNLYWYRQAAGRGLQLLFYSVGIGQISSEVPQNLSASRPQDRQFILSSKKLLLSDSGFYLCAWGLDIAYEQYFGPGTRLTVT.

Many counts were recorded for this clonotype. V gene TRBV20-1 combines with J gene TRBJ1-2; tentatively, D is TRBD1 (6 bases). This CDR3 contains 13 residues. Trimming stripped 3 bases from V and 8 bases from J, with 16 bases between. From germline, CDR1 is DFQATT and CDR2 SNEGSKA (reference sequence). The CDR3 loop reads CSARGALIGGYTF. CDR3 nucleotides: TGCAGTGCTAGGGGGGCCCTCATCGGGGGCTACACCTTC.

This chain joins TRBV20-1 and TRBJ2-3; tentatively, D is TRBD1 (6 bases). CDR1 is DFQATT and CDR2 is SNEGSKA in the germline V gene (reference sequence). The germline V and J ends were trimmed by 0 bases and 0 bases, with 10 bases remaining between them. The CDR3 is 15 residues long. The CDR3 DNA reads as TGCAGTGCTAGAGATCAGGGACATAGCACAGATACGCAGTATTTT. Translated, it gives CSARDQGHSTDTQYF.

This clonotype was recorded a few times. This chain links TRBV9 with TRBJ1-3, with D unresolved. The V and J ends lost 0 bases and 0 bases respectively, with 7 bases between them. The germline V gene has CDR1 SGDLS and CDR2 YYNGEE. CDR3 size: 15 residues. This CDR3 reads CASSVEGSSGNTIYF. The CDR3 DNA reads TGTGCCAGCAGCGTAGAGGGCAGCTCTGGAAACACCATATATTTT. The whole variable domain, remainder taken from reference TRBV9 and TRBJ1-3, is DSGVTQTPKHLITATGQRVTLRCSPRSGDLSVYWYQQSLDQGLQFLIQYYNGEERAKGNILERFSAQQFPDLHSELNLSSLELGDSALYFCASSVEGSSGNTIYFGEGSWLTVV.

The V call is TRBV12-5, the J call TRBJ2-3; D is uncertain. Trimming shortened V by 7 bases and J by 2 bases, and 4 bases separated the two germline ends. Germline V gene lookup returns CDR1 LGHNT and CDR2 FRNRAP. The CDR3 runs to 11 residues. This chain's CDR3 is CASAHTDTQYF. In DNA, the CDR3 is TGTGCTAGTGCCCACACAGATACGCAGTATTTT.

The chain carries TRBV14 and TRBJ2-3; D unresolved. Germline loops: CDR1 SGHDN, CDR2 FVKESK. This CDR3 has 13 amino acids. V was trimmed by 0 bases and J by 2 bases, leaving 3 bases between them. The CDR3, as DNA: TGTGCCAGCAGCCAAGACTCCACAGATACGCAGTATTTT. Protein product: CASSQDSTDTQYF. Full variable domain (outside the CDR3, taken from reference TRBV14 and TRBJ2-3): EAGVTQFPSHSVIEKGQTVTLRCDPISGHDNLYWYRRVMGKEIKFLLHFVKESKQDESGMPNNRFLAERTGGTYSTLKVQPAELEDSGVYFCASSQDSTDTQYFGPGTRLTVL.

The chain joins TRBV5-1 to TRBJ2-7; 9 bases align to TRBD1. Per germline, CDR1 SGHRS and CDR2 YFSETQ. This CDR3 is built from 13 residues. The V gene end was trimmed by 0 bases and the J gene end by 5 bases; junction bases not matched to a gene: 0. The CDR3 DNA is TGCGCCAGCAGCTTGGGGGACAGGGACGAGCAGTACTTC. It specifies CASSLGDRDEQYF.

The chain is built from TRBV29-1 and TRBJ2-5, with D possibly being TRBD2 (5 bases). V was shortened by 7 bases and J by 5 bases, with 17 bases between the two germline ends. The CDR3 contains 13 residues. CDR1 and CDR2 from the germline V gene are SQVTM and ANQGSEA. As DNA, the CDR3 is TGCAGCGGCTCACAATCCCCGGGGGAGACCCAGTACTTC. Translated, it gives CSGSQSPGETQYF.

This clonotype has ten or more counts. V gene TRBV2 combines with J gene TRBJ1-6, with D maybe TRBD1 (6 bases). V was clipped by 4 bases and J by 12 bases, with 19 bases between them. This CDR3 is 15 amino acids long. Germline V gene sequence: CDR1 SNHLY, CDR2 FYNNEI. The chain's CDR3 is CASSAQGRSIQPLHF. The CDR3 nucleotides are TGTGCCAGCAGTGCCCAGGGGCGTTCAATTCAACCCCTCCACTTT. The whole variable domain, filled in from reference TRBV2 and TRBJ1-6, reads EPEVTQTPSHQVTQMGQEVILRCVPISNHLYFYWYRQILGQKVEFLVSFYNNEISEKSEIFDDQFSVERPDGSNFTLKIRSTKLEDSAMYFCASSAQGRSIQPLHFGNGTRLTVT.

This clonotype was found a few times. The CDR3 here is CASTPSRRFYEQFF. CDR3 DNA: TGTGCCAGTACCCCTAGCAGGAGGTTCTATGAGCAGTTCTTC. The chain has TRBV19 and TRBJ2-1, with a possible D match to TRBD2 (5 bases). Trimming took 7 bases from V and 8 from J, leaving 18 bases between them. CDR1 LNHDA and CDR2 SQIVND come from the germline V gene (reference sequence). This CDR3 has 14 residues.

This clonotype was observed a handful of times. The CDR3 nucleotides are TGCAGCGTTCCCCGACAGCTCTATGGCTACACCTTC. It codes for CSVPRQLYGYTF. The chain uses TRBV29-1 and TRBJ1-2; a possible D gene is TRBD1 (5 bases). Germline CDR1 is SQVTM and CDR2 is ANQGSEA. V was clipped by 5 bases and J by 4 bases, with 11 bases between them. The CDR3 spans 12 residues.